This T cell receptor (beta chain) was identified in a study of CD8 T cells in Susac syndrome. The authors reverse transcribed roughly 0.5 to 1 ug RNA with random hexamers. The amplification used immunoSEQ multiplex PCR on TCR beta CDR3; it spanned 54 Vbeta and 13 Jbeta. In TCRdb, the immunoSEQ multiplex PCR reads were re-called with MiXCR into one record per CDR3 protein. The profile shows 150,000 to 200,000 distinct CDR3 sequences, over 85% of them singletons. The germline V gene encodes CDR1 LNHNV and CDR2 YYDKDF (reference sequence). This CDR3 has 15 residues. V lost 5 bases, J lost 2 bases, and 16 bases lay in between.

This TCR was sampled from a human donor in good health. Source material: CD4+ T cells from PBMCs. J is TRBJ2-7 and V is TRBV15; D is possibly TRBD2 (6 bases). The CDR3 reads CATSPPGARAYEQYF. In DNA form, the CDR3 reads TGTGCCACCAGCCCTCCGGGAGCCAGGGCCTACGAGCAGTACTTC. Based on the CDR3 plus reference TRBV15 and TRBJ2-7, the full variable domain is DAMVIQNPRYQVTQFGKPVTLSCSQTLNHNVMYWYQQKSSQAPKLLFHYYDKDFNNEADTPDNFQSRRPNTSFCFLDIRSPGLGDTAMYLCATSPPGARAYEQYFGPGTRLTVT.